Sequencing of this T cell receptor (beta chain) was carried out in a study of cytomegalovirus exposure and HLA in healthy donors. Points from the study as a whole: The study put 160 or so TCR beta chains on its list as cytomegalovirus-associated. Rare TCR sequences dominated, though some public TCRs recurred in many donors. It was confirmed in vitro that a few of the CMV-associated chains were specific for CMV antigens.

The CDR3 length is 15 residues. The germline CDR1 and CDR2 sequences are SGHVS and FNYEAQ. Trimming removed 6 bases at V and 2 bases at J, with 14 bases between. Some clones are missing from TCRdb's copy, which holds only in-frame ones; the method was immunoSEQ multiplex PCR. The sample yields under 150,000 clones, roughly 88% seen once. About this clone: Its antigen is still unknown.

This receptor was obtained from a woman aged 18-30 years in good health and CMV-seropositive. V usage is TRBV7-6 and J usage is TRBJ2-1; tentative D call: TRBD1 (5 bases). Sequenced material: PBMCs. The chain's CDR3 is CASRPLGAPYNEQFF. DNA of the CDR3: TGTGCCAGCAGACCCCTAGGGGCGCCCTACAATGAGCAGTTCTTC.